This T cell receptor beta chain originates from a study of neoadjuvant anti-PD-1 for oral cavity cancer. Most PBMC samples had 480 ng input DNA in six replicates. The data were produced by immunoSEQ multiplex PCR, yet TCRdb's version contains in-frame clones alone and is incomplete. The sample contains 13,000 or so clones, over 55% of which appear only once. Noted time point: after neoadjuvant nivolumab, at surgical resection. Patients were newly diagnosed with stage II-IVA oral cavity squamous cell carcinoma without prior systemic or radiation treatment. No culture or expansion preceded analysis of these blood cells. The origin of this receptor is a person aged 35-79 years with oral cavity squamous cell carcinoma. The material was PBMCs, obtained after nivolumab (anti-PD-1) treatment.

CDR3 in DNA: TGTGCCAGCAGTGAATCCCGGTGGAAGGATACGCCCCAGCATTTT. This codes for CASSESRWKDTPQHF. The J gene is TRBJ1-5, the V gene TRBV6-1; D is unresolved. This CDR3 is 15 amino acids long. Germline values: CDR1 MNHNS, CDR2 SASEGT. V was trimmed by 2 bases and J by 9 bases, leaving 17 bases between them.